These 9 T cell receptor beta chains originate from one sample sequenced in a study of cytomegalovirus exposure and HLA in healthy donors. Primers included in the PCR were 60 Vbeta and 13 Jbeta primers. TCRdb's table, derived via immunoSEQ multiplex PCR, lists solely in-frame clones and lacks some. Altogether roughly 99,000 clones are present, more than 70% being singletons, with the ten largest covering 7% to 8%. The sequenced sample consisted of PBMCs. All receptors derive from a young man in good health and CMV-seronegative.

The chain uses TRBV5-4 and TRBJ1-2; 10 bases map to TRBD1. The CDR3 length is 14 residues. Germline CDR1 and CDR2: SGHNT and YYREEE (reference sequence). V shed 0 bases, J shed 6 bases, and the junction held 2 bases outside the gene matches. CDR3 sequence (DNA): TGTGCCAGCAGCTTGGGGGACAGGGGCCATGGCTACACCTTC. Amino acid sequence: CASSLGDRGHGYTF.

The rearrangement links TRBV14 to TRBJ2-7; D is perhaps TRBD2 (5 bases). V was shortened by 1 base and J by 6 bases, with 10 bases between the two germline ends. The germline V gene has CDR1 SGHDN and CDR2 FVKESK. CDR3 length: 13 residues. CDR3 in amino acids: CASSQGAGLEQYF. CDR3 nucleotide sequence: TGTGCCAGCAGCCAAGGGGCGGGCCTCGAGCAGTACTTC. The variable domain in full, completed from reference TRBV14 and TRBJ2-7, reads EAGVTQFPSHSVIEKGQTVTLRCDPISGHDNLYWYRRVMGKEIKFLLHFVKESKQDESGMPNNRFLAERTGGTYSTLKVQPAELEDSGVYFCASSQGAGLEQYFGPGTRLTVT.

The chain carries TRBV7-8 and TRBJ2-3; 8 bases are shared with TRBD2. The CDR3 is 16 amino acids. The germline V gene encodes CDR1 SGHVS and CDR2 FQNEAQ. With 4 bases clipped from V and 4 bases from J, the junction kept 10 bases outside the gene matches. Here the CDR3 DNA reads TGTGCCAGCAGCTCACCTGGACTAGCAGCCTCAGATACGCAGTATTTT. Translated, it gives CASSSPGLAASDTQYF.

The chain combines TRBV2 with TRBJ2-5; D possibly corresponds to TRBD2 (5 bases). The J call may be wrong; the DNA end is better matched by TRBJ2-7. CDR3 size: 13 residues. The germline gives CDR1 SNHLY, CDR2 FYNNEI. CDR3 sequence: CASSGTDSYEQYF. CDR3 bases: TGTGCCAGCAGTGGGACTGACTCCTACGAGCAGTACTTC.

The CDR3 bases are TGTGCCAGCAGCGACTCCAGGACAGGGTCCTACGAGCAGTACTTC. It translates to CASSDSRTGSYEQYF. This chain joins TRBV13 and TRBJ2-7; 8 bases map to TRBD1. The ends lost 5 bases at V and 1 base at J; junction bases unmatched: 7. CDR1 and CDR2 from the germline V gene are PRHDT and FYEKMQ (reference sequence). CDR3 length: 15 amino acids.

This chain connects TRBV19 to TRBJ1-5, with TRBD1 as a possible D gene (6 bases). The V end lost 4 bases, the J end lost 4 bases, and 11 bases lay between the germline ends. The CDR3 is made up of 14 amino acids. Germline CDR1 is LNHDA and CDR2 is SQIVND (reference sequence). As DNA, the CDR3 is TGTGCCAGTAGTAACTACAGGGAAAATCAGCCCCAGCATTTT. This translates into CASSNYRENQPQHF.

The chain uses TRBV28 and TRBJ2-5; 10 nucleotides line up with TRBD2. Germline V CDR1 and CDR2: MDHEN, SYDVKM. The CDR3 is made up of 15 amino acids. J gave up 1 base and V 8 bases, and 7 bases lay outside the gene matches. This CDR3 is CASSTGTSAQETQYF. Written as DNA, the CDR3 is TGTGCCAGCTCTACGGGGACTAGCGCCCAAGAGACCCAGTACTTC.

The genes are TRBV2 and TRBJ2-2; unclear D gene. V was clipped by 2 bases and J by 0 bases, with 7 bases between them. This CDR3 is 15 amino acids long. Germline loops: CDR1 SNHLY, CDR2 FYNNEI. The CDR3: CASSESVANTGELFF. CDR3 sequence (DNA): TGTGCCAGCAGTGAATCAGTGGCGAACACCGGGGAGCTGTTTTTT.

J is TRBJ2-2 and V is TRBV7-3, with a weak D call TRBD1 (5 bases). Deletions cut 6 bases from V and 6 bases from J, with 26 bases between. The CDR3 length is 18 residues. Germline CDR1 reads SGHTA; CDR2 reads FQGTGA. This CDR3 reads CASSRTPSSQGGAGELFF. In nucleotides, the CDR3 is TGTGCCAGCAGTCGTACCCCATCGAGCCAGGGCGGCGCCGGGGAGCTGTTTTTT.